The T cell receptor (beta chain) under discussion was sequenced for a study of blood T cell repertoires in COVID-19. Study-wide context: Two negative PCRs, clearance, or symptom resolution were required of recovered Cohort 3 donors. Spain, Italy and the United States supplied samples that represented acute and convalescent COVID-19.

The germline V gene encodes CDR1 SGDLS and CDR2 YYNGEE. The ends lost 0 bases at V and 4 bases at J; junction bases unmatched: 3. CDR3 length: 15 amino acids. TCRdb's copy holds only in-frame clones and misses some; the assay was immunoSEQ multiplex PCR. Here the sample spans 150,000 to 200,000 clones, roughly 86% being singletons. Participant ages covered roughly 18 to 89 years across 24 US areas. Cohort assignment relied on participant-reported clinical history. The chain links TRBV9 to TRBJ2-1, with TRBD2 matching over 8 bases. This TCR derives from a woman aged 40 to 50 in a cohort exposed to, infected with or recovered from COVID-19 (not recorded which). Material for sequencing was PBMCs or T cells enriched from blood (not recorded which). The CDR3 nucleotides are TGTGCCAGCAGCGTAGAACTAGCGGATTACAATGAGCAGTTCTTC. This codes for CASSVELADYNEQFF.